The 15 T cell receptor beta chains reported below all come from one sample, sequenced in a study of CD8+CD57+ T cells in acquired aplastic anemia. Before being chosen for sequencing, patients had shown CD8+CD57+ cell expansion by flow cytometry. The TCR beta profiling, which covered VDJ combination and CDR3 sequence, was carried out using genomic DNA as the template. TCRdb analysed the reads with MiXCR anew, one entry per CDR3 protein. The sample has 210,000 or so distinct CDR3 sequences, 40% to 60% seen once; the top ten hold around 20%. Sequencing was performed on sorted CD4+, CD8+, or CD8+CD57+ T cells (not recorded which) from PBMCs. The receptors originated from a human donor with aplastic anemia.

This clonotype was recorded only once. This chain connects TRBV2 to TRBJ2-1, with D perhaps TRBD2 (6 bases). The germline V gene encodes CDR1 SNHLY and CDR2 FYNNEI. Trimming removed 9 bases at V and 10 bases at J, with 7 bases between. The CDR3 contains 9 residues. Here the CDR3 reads CASGGEQFF. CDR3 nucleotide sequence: TGTGCCAGTGGGGGGGAGCAGTTCTTC.

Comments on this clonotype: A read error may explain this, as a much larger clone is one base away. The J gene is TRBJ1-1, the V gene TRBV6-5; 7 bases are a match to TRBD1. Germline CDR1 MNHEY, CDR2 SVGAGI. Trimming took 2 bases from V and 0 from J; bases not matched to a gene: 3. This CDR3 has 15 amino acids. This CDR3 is CASSYPDRLNTEAFF. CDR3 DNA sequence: TGTGCCAGCAGTTACCCGGACAGGTTGAACACTGAAGCTTTCTTT.

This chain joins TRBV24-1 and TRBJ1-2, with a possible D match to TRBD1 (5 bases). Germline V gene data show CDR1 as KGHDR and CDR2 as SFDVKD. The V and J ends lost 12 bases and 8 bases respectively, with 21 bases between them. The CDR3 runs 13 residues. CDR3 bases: TGTGCCGTTTCCGACAGTCGACGTTTGGGCTACACCTTC. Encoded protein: CAVSDSRRLGYTF.

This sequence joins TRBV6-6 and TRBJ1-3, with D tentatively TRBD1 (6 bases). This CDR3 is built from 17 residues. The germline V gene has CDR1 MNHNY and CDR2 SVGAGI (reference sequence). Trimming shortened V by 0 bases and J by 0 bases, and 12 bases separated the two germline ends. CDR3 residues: CASSYSKGGDSGNTIYF. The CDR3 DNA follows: TGTGCCAGCAGTTACTCGAAGGGGGGGGACTCTGGAAACACCATATATTTT.

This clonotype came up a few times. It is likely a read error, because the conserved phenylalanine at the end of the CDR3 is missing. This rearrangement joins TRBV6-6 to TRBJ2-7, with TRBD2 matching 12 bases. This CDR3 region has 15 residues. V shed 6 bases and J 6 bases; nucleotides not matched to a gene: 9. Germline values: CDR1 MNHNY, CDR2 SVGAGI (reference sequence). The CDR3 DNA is TGTGCCAGCAGCCTACTAGCGGGGGGCCACCCCGAGCAGTACTCC. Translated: CASSLLAGGHPEQYS.

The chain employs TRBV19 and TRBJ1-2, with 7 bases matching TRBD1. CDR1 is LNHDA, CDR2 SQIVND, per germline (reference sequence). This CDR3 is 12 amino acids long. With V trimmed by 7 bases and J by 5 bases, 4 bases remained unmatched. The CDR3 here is CASNDRDYGYTF. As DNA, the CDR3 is TGTGCCAGTAATGACAGGGATTATGGCTACACCTTC. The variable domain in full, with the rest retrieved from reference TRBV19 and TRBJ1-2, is DGGITQSPKYLFRKEGQNVTLSCEQNLNHDAMYWYRQDPGQGLRLIYYSQIVNDFQKGDIAEGYSVSREKKESFPLTVTSAQKNPTAFYLCASNDRDYGYTFGSGTRLTVV.

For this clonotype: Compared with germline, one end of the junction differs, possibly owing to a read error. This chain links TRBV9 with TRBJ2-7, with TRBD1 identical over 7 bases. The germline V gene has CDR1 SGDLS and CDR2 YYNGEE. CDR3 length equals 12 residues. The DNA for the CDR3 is TGCGCCAGCAATAACAGGGGCTACGAGCAGTACTTC. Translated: CASNNRGYEQYF.

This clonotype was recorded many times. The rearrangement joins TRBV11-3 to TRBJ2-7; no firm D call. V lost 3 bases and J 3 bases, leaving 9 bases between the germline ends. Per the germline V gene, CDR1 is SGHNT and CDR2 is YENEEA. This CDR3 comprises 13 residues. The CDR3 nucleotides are TGTGCCAGCAGCTTCCGTGACGGCTACGAGCAGTACTTC. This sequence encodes CASSFRDGYEQYF.

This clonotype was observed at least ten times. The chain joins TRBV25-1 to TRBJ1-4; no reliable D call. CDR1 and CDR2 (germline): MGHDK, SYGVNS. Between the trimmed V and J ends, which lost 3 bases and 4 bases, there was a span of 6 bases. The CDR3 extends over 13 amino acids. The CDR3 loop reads CASSDLRNEKLFF. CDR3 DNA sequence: TGTGCCAGCAGTGATCTACGTAATGAAAAACTGTTTTTT.

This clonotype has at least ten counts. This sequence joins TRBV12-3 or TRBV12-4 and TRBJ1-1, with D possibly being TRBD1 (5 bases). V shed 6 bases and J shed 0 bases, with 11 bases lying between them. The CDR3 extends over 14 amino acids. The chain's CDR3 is CASRSGTVNTEAFF. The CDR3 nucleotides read TGTGCCAGCAGGTCCGGGACGGTGAACACTGAAGCTTTCTTT.

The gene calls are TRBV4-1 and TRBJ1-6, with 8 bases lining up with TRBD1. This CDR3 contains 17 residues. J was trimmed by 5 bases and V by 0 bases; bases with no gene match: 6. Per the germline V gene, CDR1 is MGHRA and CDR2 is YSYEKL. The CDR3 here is CASSQEARQGNNSPLHF. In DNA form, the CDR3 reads TGCGCCAGCAGCCAAGAAGCGCGACAGGGGAATAATTCACCCCTCCACTTT.

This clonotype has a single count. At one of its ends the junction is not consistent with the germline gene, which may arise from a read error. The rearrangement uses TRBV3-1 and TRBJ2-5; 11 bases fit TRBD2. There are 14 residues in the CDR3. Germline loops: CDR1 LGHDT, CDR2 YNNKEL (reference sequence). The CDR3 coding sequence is TGTGCCAGCAGTTACTCGACTAGCGGGGAGACCCAGTGCTTC. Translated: CASSYSTSGETQCF.

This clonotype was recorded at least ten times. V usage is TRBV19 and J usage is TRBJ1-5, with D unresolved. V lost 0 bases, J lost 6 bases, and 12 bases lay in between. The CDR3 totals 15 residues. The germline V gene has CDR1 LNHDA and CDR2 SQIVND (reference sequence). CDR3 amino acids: CASSIDQSRVQPQHF. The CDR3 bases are TGTGCCAGTAGTATAGACCAGAGTAGGGTTCAGCCCCAGCATTTT.

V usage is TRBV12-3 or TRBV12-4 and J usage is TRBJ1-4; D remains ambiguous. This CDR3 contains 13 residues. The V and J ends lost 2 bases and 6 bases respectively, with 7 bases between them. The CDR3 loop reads CASSLSGDEKLFF. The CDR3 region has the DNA TGTGCCAGCAGTTTAAGCGGGGATGAAAAACTGTTTTTT.

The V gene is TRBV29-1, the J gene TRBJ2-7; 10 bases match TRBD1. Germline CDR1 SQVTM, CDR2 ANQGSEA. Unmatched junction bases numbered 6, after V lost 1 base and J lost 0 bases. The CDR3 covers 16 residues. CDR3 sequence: CSVEGAGQGGSYEQYF. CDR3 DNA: TGCAGCGTTGAAGGAGCAGGACAGGGGGGCTCCTACGAGCAGTACTTC.